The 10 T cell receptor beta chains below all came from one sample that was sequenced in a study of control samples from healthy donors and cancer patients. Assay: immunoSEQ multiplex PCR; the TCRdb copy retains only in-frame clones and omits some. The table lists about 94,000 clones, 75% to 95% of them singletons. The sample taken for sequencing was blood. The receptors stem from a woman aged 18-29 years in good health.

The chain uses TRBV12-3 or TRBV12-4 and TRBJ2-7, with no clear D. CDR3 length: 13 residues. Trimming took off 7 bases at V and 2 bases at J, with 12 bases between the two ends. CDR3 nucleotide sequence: TGTGCCAGCACCCCGGACGCGGCCTACGAGCAGTACTTC. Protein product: CASTPDAAYEQYF.

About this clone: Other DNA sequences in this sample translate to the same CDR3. The CDR3 DNA is TGTGCCAGCAGCCCGGACGCGAACACTGAAGCTTTCTTT. As protein: CASSPDANTEAFF. The chain is built from TRBV7-3 and TRBJ1-1; D remains ambiguous. Germline CDR1 SGHTA, CDR2 FQGTGA. The CDR3 spans 13 residues. Trimming cost V 5 bases and J 1 base, with 8 bases left between them.

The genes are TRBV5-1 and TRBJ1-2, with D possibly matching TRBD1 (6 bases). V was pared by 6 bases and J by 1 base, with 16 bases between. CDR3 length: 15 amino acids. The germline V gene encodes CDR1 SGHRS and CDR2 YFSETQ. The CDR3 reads CASNMGDTVNYGYTF. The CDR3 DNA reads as TGCGCCAGCAATATGGGGGACACCGTTAACTATGGCTACACCTTC.

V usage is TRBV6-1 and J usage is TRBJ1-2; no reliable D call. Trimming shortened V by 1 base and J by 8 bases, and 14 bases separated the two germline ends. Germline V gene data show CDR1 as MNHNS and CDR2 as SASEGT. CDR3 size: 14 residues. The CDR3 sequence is CASSEVSRALGYTF. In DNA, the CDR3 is TGTGCCAGCAGTGAAGTATCAAGGGCCTTGGGCTACACCTTC.

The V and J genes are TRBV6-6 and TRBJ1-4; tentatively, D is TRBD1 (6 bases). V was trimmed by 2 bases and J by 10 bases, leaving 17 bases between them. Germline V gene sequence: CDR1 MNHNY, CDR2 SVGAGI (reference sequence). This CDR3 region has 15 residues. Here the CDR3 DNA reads TGTGCCAGCAGTTACCGCCTTGGGGAGGGGGGAAAACTGTTTTTT. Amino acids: CASSYRLGEGGKLFF.

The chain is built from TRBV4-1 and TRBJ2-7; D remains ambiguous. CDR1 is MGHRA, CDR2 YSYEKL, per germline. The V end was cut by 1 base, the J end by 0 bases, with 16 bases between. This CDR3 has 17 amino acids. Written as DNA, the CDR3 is TGCGCCAGCAGCCAAGTATCCCGAACAGTTATCTCCTACGAGCAGTACTTC. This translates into CASSQVSRTVISYEQYF.

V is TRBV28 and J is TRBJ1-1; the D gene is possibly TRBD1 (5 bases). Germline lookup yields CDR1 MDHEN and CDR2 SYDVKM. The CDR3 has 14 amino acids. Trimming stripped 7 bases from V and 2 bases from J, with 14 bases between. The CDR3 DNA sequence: TGTGCCAGCACCTGGGGGAGCTTCAACACTGAAGCTTTCTTT. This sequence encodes CASTWGSFNTEAFF.

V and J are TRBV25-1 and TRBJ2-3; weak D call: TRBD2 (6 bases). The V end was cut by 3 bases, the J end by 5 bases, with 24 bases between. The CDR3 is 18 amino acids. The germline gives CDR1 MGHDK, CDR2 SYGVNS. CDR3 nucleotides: TGTGCCAGCAGTGATGTGGGCGCTGGGCGGGGACGTTTAGATACGCAGTATTTT. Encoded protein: CASSDVGAGRGRLDTQYF.

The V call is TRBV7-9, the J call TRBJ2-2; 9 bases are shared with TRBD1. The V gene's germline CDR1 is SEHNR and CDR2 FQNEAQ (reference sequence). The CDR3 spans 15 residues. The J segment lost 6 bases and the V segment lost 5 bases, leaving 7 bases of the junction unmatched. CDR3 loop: CASSPGTGFSGELFF. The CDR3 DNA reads TGTGCCAGCAGCCCCGGGACAGGGTTCTCCGGGGAGCTGTTTTTT.

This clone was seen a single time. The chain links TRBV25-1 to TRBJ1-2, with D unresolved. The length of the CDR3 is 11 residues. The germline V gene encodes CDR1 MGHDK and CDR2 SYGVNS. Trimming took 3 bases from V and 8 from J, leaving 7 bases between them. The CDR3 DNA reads TGTGCCAGCAGTGACTATTTCGGCTACACCTTC. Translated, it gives CASSDYFGYTF.